Listed below are T cell receptor beta chains from one sample, sequenced in a study of vaccination and CD4 T cells after COVID-19. TCRdb reprocessed the PCR reads via MiXCR and lists one record per CDR3 protein. Of about 20,000 distinct CDR3 sequences listed, 55% to 80% are singletons. Sequencing was performed on CD4+ T cells from blood, taken after SARS-CoV-2 vaccination. These TCRs come from a human donor who had recovered from COVID-19. The CDR3 runs from the conserved cysteine through the conserved F or W. The D gene is left open where the match is weak. Rows may omit the clone size; those that give it use once, few, many or a size class.

TRBJ1-1 | NA | TRBV7-9 | few | CASSLSGGNTEAFF
TRBJ2-2 | NA | TRBV6-5 | NA | CASSYSGSLSGELFF
TRBJ1-1 | TRBD1 | TRBV7-9 | NA | CASSYRQGFLETEAFF
TRBJ1-5 | NA | TRBV4-2 | few | CASSQDPGGSQPQHF
TRBJ2-5 | TRBD1 | TRBV5-1 | NA | CASSYGQDQETQYF
TRBJ2-7 | NA | TRBV5-4 | once | CASSTGGARSYEQYF
TRBJ1-5 | TRBD1 | TRBV27 | NA | CASRRQGPSNQPQHF
TRBJ1-6 | NA | TRBV7-6 | NA | CASSIAGQHNSPLHF
TRBJ1-2 | NA | TRBV4-1 | NA | CASSPAQANYGYTF
TRBJ1-6 | NA | TRBV19 | NA | CASNTGKERSPLHF
TRBJ1-1 | NA | TRBV20-1 | NA | CSAGPHPNTEAFF
TRBJ1-5 | NA | TRBV20-1 | few | CSGLTGVSNQPQHF
TRBJ2-2 | NA | TRBV20-1 | NA | CSARPLGQTNTGELFF
TRBJ1-5 | NA | TRBV19 | NA | CASSMVGNGNQPQHF
TRBJ1-2 | NA | TRBV20-1 | NA | CSADSRTPRDTANYGYTF
TRBJ2-3 | TRBD2 | TRBV20-1 | NA | CSAKPGLATDTQYF
TRBJ2-7 | NA | TRBV27 | NA | CASSPRDRSYEQYF
TRBJ2-7 | NA | TRBV6-1 | NA | CASRGEAGALPF
TRBJ1-5 | TRBD1 | TRBV19 | NA | CASSRQGAISDQPQHF
TRBJ1-6 | NA | TRBV12-3/TRBV12-4 | few | CASSLTQGSRSPLHF
TRBJ2-1 | NA | TRBV7-6 | NA | CASSWNNEQFF
TRBJ2-7 | NA | TRBV7-9 | NA | CASSTSYEQYF